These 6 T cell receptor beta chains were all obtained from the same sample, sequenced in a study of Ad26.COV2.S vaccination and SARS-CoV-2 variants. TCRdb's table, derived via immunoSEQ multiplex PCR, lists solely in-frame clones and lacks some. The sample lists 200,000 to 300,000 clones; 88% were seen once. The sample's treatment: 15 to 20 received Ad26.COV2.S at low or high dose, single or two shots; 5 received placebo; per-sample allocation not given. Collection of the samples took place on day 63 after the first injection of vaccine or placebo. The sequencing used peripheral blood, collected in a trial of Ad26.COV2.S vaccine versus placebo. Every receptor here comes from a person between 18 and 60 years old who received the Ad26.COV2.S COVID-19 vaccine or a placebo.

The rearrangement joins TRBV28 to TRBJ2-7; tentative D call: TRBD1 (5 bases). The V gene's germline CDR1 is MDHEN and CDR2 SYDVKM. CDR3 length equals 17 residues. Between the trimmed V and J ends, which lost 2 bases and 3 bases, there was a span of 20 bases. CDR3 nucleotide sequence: TGTGCCAGCAGTTTACTCTATTTCAGGGAAGAGGACTACGAGCAGTACTTC. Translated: CASSLLYFREEDYEQYF.

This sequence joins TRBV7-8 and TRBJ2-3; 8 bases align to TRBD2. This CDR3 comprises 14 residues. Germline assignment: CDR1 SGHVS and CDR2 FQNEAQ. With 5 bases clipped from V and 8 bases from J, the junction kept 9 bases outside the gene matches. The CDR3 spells CASSPGLAGGTQYF. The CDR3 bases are TGTGCCAGCAGCCCCGGACTAGCTGGGGGTACGCAGTATTTT.

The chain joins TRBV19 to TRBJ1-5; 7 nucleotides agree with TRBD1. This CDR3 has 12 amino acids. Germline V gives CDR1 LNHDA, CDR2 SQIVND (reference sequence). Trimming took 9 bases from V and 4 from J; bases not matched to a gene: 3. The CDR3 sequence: CASGTENQPQHF. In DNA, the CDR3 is TGTGCCAGCGGGACAGAGAATCAGCCCCAGCATTTT.

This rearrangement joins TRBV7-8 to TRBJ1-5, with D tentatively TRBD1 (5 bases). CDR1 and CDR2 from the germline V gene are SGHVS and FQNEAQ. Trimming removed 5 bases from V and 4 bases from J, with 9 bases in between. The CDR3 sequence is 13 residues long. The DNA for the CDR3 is TGTGCCAGCAGCCGAGAGGGGAATCAGCCCCAGCATTTT. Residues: CASSREGNQPQHF.

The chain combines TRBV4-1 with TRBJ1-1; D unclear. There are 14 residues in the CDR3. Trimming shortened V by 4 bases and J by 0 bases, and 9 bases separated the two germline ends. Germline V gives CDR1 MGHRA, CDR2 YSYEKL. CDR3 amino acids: CASSPLLMNTEAFF. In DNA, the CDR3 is TGCGCCAGCAGCCCCCTACTTATGAACACTGAAGCTTTCTTT.

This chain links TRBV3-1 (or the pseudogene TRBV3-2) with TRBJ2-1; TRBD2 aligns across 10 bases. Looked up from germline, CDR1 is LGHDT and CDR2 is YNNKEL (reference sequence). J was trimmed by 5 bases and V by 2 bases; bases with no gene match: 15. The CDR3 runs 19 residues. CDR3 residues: CASSQPKITLAGANNEQFF. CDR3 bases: TGTGCCAGCAGCCAACCTAAGATCACCCTAGCGGGGGCCAACAATGAGCAGTTCTTC.